Following are 28 T cell receptor beta chains from one sample sequenced in a study of blood T cells in healthy people across ages. Alongside a J-beta primer mix, a sample-barcoded 5' primer served in a second PCR lasting about 6 to 11 cycles. TCRdb reanalysed the 5' RACE reads using MiXCR and keeps one entry per CDR3 protein. The sample consists of about 680,000 distinct CDR3 sequences, around 48% of them appearing once. The sample consisted of blood. These receptor sequences come from a woman aged 55-70 years in good health.

This sequence joins TRBV4-3 and TRBJ2-2, with TRBD1 as a possible D gene (5 bases). Germline V gene sequence: CDR1 LGHNA, CDR2 YSLEER. Trimming shortened V by 1 base and J by 3 bases, and 12 bases separated the two germline ends. The CDR3 extends over 16 amino acids. The CDR3: CASSQVSGADTGELFF. The DNA for the CDR3 is TGCGCCAGCAGCCAAGTTTCTGGGGCGGACACCGGGGAGCTGTTTTTT.

In its sample, this clonotype was seen many times. J is TRBJ2-1 and V is TRBV7-3, with D perhaps matching TRBD2 (6 bases). Per germline, CDR1 SGHTA and CDR2 FQGTGA. The length of the CDR3 is 15 residues. Trimming stripped 2 bases from V and 7 bases from J, with 15 bases between. CDR3 loop: CASSLSAGPGNEQFF. Written as DNA, the CDR3 is TGTGCCAGCAGCTTATCGGCGGGACCAGGAAATGAGCAGTTCTTC.

The chain combines TRBV6-4 with TRBJ2-1, with 10 bases matching TRBD2. The CDR3 length is 16 residues. Losses at the gene ends were 0 bases for V and 12 bases for J; bases not matched to a gene: 11. Germline CDR1 is MRHNA and CDR2 is SNTAGT. The CDR3 nucleotides read TGTGCCAGCAGTGACTCTAGCGGGAGGAATCCCGGGATGCAGTTCTTC. This encodes CASSDSSGRNPGMQFF.

The V and J genes are TRBV5-1 and TRBJ2-7; a possible D gene is TRBD2 (5 bases). With 7 bases removed from V and 7 bases from J, the gap between germline ends came to 21 bases. This CDR3 is built from 14 residues. Germline V gene sequence: CDR1 SGHRS, CDR2 YFSETQ. The CDR3 here is CASGYWGADNEQYF. The CDR3 bases are TGCGCCAGCGGCTACTGGGGAGCCGACAATGAGCAGTACTTC.

The CDR3 spells CASSLDWGHYGYTF. The DNA for the CDR3 is TGTGCCAGCAGCTTGGATTGGGGTCACTATGGCTACACCTTC. This chain uses TRBV5-5 with TRBJ1-2; D gene unclear. The V gene's germline CDR1 is SGHKS and CDR2 YYEKEE (reference sequence). The ends were cut back, 0 bases at V and 3 bases at J, with 9 bases in the middle. The CDR3 spans 14 residues.

Worth noting for this clonotype: Being one base from a much bigger clone, this may be a read error. The rearrangement joins TRBV7-2 to TRBJ2-1, with D hard to call. CDR1 SGHTA and CDR2 FQGNSA come from the germline V gene. V lost 2 bases, J lost 9 bases, and 5 bases lay in between. The CDR3 loop spans 11 amino acids. The CDR3 loop reads CASSLSLEQFF. DNA of the CDR3: TGTGCCAGCAGCTTATCCCTTGAGCAGTTCTTC.

The gene calls are TRBV5-6 and TRBJ1-2, with TRBD1 matching 7 bases. The CDR3 covers 14 residues. From germline, CDR1 is SGHDT and CDR2 YYEEEE. J gave up 4 bases and V 2 bases, and 5 bases lay outside the gene matches. The CDR3 bases are TGTGCCAGCAGCTTAGAGGGACAGACCTATGGCTACACCTTC. This gives the protein CASSLEGQTYGYTF.

The chain links TRBV10-3 to TRBJ1-2, with TRBD1 matching 8 bases. The length of the CDR3 is 13 residues. In germline, CDR1 is ENHRY, CDR2 SYGVKD. J lost 3 bases, V lost 6 bases, and 3 bases had no gene match. Here the CDR3 reads CAIRTGEDYGYTF. The DNA for the CDR3 is TGTGCCATCAGGACAGGGGAAGACTATGGCTACACCTTC.

This chain's CDR3 is CASSLLPGLAGAGGDNEQFF. CDR3 nucleotides: TGTGCCAGCAGTTTATTACCCGGACTAGCGGGGGCCGGGGGGGACAATGAGCAGTTCTTC. This rearrangement joins TRBV27 to TRBJ2-1, with 13 bases matching TRBD2. The germline V gene encodes CDR1 MNHEY and CDR2 SMNVEV (reference sequence). CDR3 length: 20 residues. J lost 5 bases, V lost 1 base, and 14 bases had no gene match.

The rearrangement uses TRBV15 and TRBJ1-6; TRBD1 aligns across 7 bases. Per the germline V gene, CDR1 is LNHNV and CDR2 is YYDKDF (reference sequence). CDR3 length equals 18 residues. Trimming cost V 0 bases and J 0 bases; bases outside gene matches: 5. The chain's CDR3 is CATSRERGDSSYNSPLHF. CDR3 bases: TGTGCCACCAGCAGAGAGAGAGGGGACAGCTCCTATAATTCACCCCTCCACTTT.

The rearrangement links TRBV7-2 to TRBJ2-1, with 9 nucleotides matching TRBD2. The CDR3 spans 14 residues. V shed 3 bases, J shed 8 bases, and the junction held 5 bases outside the gene matches. Germline assignment: CDR1 SGHTA and CDR2 FQGNSA. CDR3 sequence reads: CASSFYSGSHEQFF. The CDR3 DNA reads TGTGCCAGCAGCTTCTATAGCGGGAGTCATGAGCAGTTCTTC.

This clonotype appeared a few times. Here the CDR3 DNA reads TGCGCCAGCAGCCAAGATGGGAGCTCCTACAATGAGCAGTTCTTC. Translated: CASSQDGSSYNEQFF. The genes are TRBV4-3 and TRBJ2-1, with D possibly matching TRBD2 (5 bases). The CDR3 is 15 amino acids. Germline assignment: CDR1 LGHNA and CDR2 YSLEER. V was trimmed by 0 bases and J by 0 bases, leaving 6 bases between them.

This sequence joins TRBV4-2 and TRBJ2-1; tentatively, D is TRBD2 (5 bases). CDR1 and CDR2 from the germline V gene are LGHNA and YNFKEQ. This CDR3 has 13 amino acids. The germline V and J ends were trimmed by 1 base and 9 bases, with 10 bases remaining between them. DNA of the CDR3: TGTGCCAGCAGCCAAGGGGCTGAGGGTGAGCAGTTCTTC. As protein: CASSQGAEGEQFF.

The chain recombines TRBV9 with TRBJ2-3; TRBD2 is a possible D gene (5 bases). The germline V gene has CDR1 SGDLS and CDR2 YYNGEE. V was shortened by 3 bases and J by 1 base, with 15 bases between the two germline ends. This CDR3 is built from 16 residues. DNA of the CDR3: TGTGCCAGCAGCGACCGGGTGGGAGCTGGCACAGATACGCAGTATTTT. This translates into CASSDRVGAGTDTQYF.

This sequence joins TRBV6-5 and TRBJ2-4; D not certain. Judging by the DNA end, TRBJ2-7 fits better; the J call may be wrong. Per germline, CDR1 MNHEY and CDR2 SVGAGI. The CDR3 is 15 residues long. Here the CDR3 reads CASSPEPSSLYEQYF. The CDR3, as DNA: TGTGCCAGCAGTCCTGAACCGAGTAGTCTCTACGAGCAGTACTTC.

The J gene is TRBJ1-1, the V gene TRBV4-3; possible D gene TRBD1, 5 bases. Germline V gene data show CDR1 as LGHNA and CDR2 as YSLEER. V shed 0 bases and J shed 5 bases, with 10 bases lying between them. The CDR3 covers 14 residues. The CDR3 DNA follows: TGCGCCAGCAGCCAAGACAGGGTTCGGACTGAAGCTTTCTTT. Translated, it gives CASSQDRVRTEAFF.

V gene TRBV5-1 combines with J gene TRBJ2-7; D may be TRBD2 (6 bases). Trimming shortened V by 2 bases and J by 5 bases, and 14 bases separated the two germline ends. The CDR3 extends over 14 amino acids. The germline V gene has CDR1 SGHRS and CDR2 YFSETQ. The CDR3 spells CASSFAPPSDEQYF. In DNA, the CDR3 is TGCGCCAGCAGCTTTGCACCTCCTAGCGACGAGCAGTACTTC.

The chain combines TRBV24-1 with TRBJ2-1; D could derive from TRBD1 or TRBD2 (5 bases each). V was shortened by 5 bases and J by 4 bases, with 14 bases between the two germline ends. CDR1 and CDR2 (germline): KGHDR, SFDVKD. The length of the CDR3 is 15 residues. The CDR3 region has the DNA TGTGCCACCAGTGGGGGCAGCGAGGGTTACAATGAGCAGTTCTTC. It yields the protein CATSGGSEGYNEQFF.

This clonotype was picked up a small number of times. The chain links TRBV12-5 to TRBJ2-1; weak D call: TRBD2 (7 bases). Germline CDR1 is LGHNT and CDR2 is FRNRAP. Trimming shortened V by 0 bases and J by 6 bases, and 15 bases separated the two germline ends. The CDR3 sequence is 16 residues long. The CDR3 coding sequence is TGTGCTAGTGGTTTGGTACGGGGGGCGAGGATCAATGAGCAGTTCTTC. Translating it yields CASGLVRGARINEQFF.

V is TRBV7-9 and J is TRBJ2-3; TRBD2 matches at 8 bases. J lost 2 bases, V lost 5 bases, and 12 bases had no gene match. Germline V CDR1 and CDR2: SEHNR, FQNEAQ (reference sequence). CDR3 length: 17 residues. The CDR3 protein is CASSPTTSAFPTDTQYF. The CDR3 region has the DNA TGTGCCAGCAGCCCGACGACTAGCGCGTTTCCCACAGATACGCAGTATTTT. Variable domain in full (rest from reference TRBV7-9 and TRBJ2-3): DTGVSQNPRHKITKRGQNVTFRCDPISEHNRLYWYRQTLGQGPEFLTYFQNEAQLEKSRLLSDRFSAERPKGSFSTLEIQRTEQGDSAMYLCASSPTTSAFPTDTQYFGPGTRLTVL.

The CDR3 DNA is TGTGCCAGCAGCTTAAGGGTGGGGAAATCTGGAAACACCATATATTTT. It specifies CASSLRVGKSGNTIYF. The rearrangement links TRBV7-9 to TRBJ1-3, with no clear D. CDR1 and CDR2 from the germline V gene are SEHNR and FQNEAQ (reference sequence). The CDR3 length is 16 residues. V lost 2 bases and J 1 base, leaving 12 bases between the germline ends.

The count of this clonotype is one. The V call is TRBV27, the J call TRBJ2-1, with 7 bases identical to TRBD1. Germline V gives CDR1 MNHEY, CDR2 SMNVEV (reference sequence). CDR3 length: 18 residues. Trimming removed 6 bases from V and 8 bases from J; junction bases left unmatched: 22. The chain's CDR3 is CASRTIPGLKTGRDEQFF. DNA of the CDR3: TGTGCCAGCAGAACCATACCAGGGCTTAAGACAGGGCGAGATGAGCAGTTCTTC.

J is TRBJ1-2 and V is TRBV15, with 7 bases lining up with TRBD1. Germline trimming cut 4 bases from V and 4 bases from J; bases unmatched to any gene: 9. CDR1 is LNHNV, CDR2 YYDKDF, per germline (reference sequence). The CDR3 consists of 15 residues. The CDR3 is CATSTRQGTSYGYTF. In DNA, the CDR3 is TGTGCCACCAGCACGAGACAGGGCACATCCTATGGCTACACCTTC.

This chain uses TRBV24-1 with TRBJ1-1; D is ambiguous. CDR1 and CDR2 from the germline V gene are KGHDR and SFDVKD. The CDR3 has 12 residues. V lost 9 bases to trimming and J lost 1 base, with 8 bases between them. The CDR3 bases are TGTGCCACCTCCGACGGGAACACTGAAGCTTTCTTT. Translated: CATSDGNTEAFF.

This chain joins TRBV7-2 and TRBJ2-5; 9 nucleotides agree with TRBD2. The CDR3 totals 18 residues. The V segment lost 4 bases and the J segment 11 bases; nucleotides outside the gene matches: 23. Germline CDR1 and CDR2: SGHTA and FQGNSA. The CDR3: CASSSKASGNYAYNEQYF. CDR3 DNA sequence: TGTGCCAGCAGCTCGAAAGCTAGCGGGAACTACGCCTACAATGAGCAGTACTTC.

The rearrangement links TRBV28 to TRBJ1-6; tentatively, D is TRBD1 (6 bases). Germline V lookup: CDR1 MDHEN, CDR2 SYDVKM. V lost 5 bases and J 8 bases, leaving 13 bases between the germline ends. This CDR3 is 14 amino acids long. As DNA, the CDR3 is TGTGCCAGCAGTAGGGGGGGAGGTGATTCACCCCTCCACTTT. Translating it yields CASSRGGGDSPLHF.

This clonotype was seen a handful of times. J is TRBJ1-2 and V is TRBV20-1, with a weak D call TRBD1 (5 bases). V gave up 6 bases and J gave up 8 bases, with 19 bases separating them. This CDR3 comprises 13 residues. Germline CDR1 DFQATT, CDR2 SNEGSKA (reference sequence). The CDR3 protein is CSAQNNGAGGYTF. The CDR3 region has the DNA TGCAGTGCACAAAATAACGGGGCCGGAGGCTACACCTTC.

This chain connects TRBV4-2 to TRBJ1-5; no clear D. CDR3 size: 13 residues. Per germline, CDR1 LGHNA and CDR2 YNFKEQ. V lost 6 bases and J lost 5, with 11 bases in between. In nucleotides, the CDR3 is TGTGCCAGCAGGCCCGGGCAACATCAGCCCCAGCATTTT. Its protein is CASRPGQHQPQHF.